One T cell receptor beta chain is described in this entry. Its antigen is still unknown. The entry originates in a study of cytomegalovirus exposure and HLA in healthy donors. Whole-study results and caveats: There was a cluster of highly shared sequence variants that was likely a sequencing artifact. Among the most significant clusters, several appeared linked to common viral pathogens in a later analysis.

PCR primers comprised 60 Vbeta and 13 Jbeta primers. As handled by the study authors: Later reanalysis found 80 million or so unique TCR beta chains, approximately 11 million of them shared. The protocol was immunoSEQ multiplex PCR, while the TCRdb copy is restricted to in-frame clones and leaves out a portion. The V and J calls and clone size were taken over from that table, and D and trimming were inferred from the DNA. Among about 150,000 clones listed, around 80% were seen once. This clonotype originated in a man under 40 in good health and CMV-seronegative. Input material: PBMCs.

The CDR3 loop reads CAWSVRQAVLETQYF. The DNA for the CDR3 is TGTGCCTGGAGTGTTAGACAGGCTGTACTGGAGACCCAGTACTTC. The chain recombines TRBV30 with TRBJ2-5, with D possibly TRBD1 on 6 matching bases. The CDR3 length is 15 residues. Trimming took 0 bases from V and 5 from J, leaving 16 bases between them. Per germline, CDR1 GTSNPN and CDR2 SVGIG (reference sequence).